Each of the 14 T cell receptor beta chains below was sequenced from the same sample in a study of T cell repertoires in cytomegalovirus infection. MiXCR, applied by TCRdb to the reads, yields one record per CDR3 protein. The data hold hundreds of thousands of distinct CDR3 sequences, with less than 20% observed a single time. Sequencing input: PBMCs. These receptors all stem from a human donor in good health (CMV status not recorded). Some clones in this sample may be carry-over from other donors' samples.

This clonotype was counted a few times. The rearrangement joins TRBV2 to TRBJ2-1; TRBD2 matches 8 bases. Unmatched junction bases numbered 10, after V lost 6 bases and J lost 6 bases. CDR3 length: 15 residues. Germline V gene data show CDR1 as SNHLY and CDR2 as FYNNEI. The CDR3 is CASSVSGGVGNEQFF. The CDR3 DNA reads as TGTGCCAGCAGCGTCAGCGGGGGAGTGGGCAATGAGCAGTTCTTC.

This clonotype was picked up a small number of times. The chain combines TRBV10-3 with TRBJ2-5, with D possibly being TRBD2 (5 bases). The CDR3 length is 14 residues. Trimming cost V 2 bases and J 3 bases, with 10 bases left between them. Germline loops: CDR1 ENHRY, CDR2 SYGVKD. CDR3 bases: TGTGCCATCAGTGAGGGAGCGGAGGAAGAGACCCAGTACTTC. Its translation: CAISEGAEEETQYF.

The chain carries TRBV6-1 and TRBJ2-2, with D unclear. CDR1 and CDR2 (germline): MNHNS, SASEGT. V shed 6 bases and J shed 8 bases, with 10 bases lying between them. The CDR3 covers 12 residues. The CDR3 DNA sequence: TGTGCCAGCAGCCCCTTTATGGGGGAGCTGTTTTTT. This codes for CASSPFMGELFF.

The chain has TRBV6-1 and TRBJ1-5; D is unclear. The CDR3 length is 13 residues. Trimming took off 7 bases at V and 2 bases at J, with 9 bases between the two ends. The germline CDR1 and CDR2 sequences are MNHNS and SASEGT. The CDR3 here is CASTSGRNQPQHF. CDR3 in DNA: TGTGCCAGCACGTCAGGCCGCAATCAGCCCCAGCATTTT.

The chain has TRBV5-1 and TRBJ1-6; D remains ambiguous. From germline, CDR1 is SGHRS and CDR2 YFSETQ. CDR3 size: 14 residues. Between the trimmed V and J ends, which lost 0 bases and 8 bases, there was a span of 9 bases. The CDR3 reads CASSLAFGDSPLHF. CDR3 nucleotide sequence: TGCGCCAGCAGCTTGGCGTTCGGGGATTCACCCCTCCACTTT.

DNA for the CDR3: TGTGCCAGTAGTACCGATCTCGGGGAGCAGTTCTTC. Its protein product is CASSTDLGEQFF. The V gene is TRBV19, the J gene TRBJ2-1; no clear D gene. CDR3 length equals 12 residues. Germline V gene data show CDR1 as LNHDA and CDR2 as SQIVND (reference sequence). Trimming removed 4 bases at V and 10 bases at J, with 11 bases between.

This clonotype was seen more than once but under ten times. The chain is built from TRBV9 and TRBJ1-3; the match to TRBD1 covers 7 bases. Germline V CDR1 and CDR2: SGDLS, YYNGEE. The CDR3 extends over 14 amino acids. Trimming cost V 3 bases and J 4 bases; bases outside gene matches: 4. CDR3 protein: CASSAQGSGNTIYF. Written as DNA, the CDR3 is TGTGCCAGCAGCGCACAGGGGTCAGGAAACACCATATATTTT.

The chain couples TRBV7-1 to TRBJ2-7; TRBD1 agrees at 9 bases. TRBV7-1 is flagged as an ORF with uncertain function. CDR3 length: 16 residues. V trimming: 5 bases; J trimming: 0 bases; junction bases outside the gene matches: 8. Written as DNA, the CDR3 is TGTGCCAGCAGCGGAACGGGACAGGGAAGCTCCTACGAGCAGTACTTC. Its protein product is CASSGTGQGSSYEQYF.

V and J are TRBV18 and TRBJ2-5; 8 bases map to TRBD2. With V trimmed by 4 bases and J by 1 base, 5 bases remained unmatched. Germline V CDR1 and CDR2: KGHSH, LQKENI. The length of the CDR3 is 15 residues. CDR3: CASSLLGTSQETQYF. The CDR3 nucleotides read TGTGCCAGCTCACTACTTGGGACTAGCCAAGAGACCCAGTACTTC. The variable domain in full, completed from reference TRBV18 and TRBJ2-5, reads NAGVMQNPRHLVRRRGQEARLRCSPMKGHSHVYWYRQLPEEGLKFMVYLQKENIIDESGMPKERFSAEFPKEGPSILRIQQVVRGDSAAYFCASSLLGTSQETQYFGPGTRLLVL.

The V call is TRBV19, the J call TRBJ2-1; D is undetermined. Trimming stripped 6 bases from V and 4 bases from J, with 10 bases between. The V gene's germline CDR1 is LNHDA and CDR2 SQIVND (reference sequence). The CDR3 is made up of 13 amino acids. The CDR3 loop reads CASSDGVYNEQFF. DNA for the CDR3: TGTGCCAGTAGCGATGGCGTTTACAATGAGCAGTTCTTC.

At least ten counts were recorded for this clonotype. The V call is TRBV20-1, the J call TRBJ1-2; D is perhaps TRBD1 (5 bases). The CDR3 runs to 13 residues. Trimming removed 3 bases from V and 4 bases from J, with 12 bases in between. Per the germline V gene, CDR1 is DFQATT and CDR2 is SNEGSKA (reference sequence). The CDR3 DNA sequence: TGCAGTGCTAGCCGCCAGGGACCCTATGGCTACACCTTC. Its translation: CSASRQGPYGYTF.

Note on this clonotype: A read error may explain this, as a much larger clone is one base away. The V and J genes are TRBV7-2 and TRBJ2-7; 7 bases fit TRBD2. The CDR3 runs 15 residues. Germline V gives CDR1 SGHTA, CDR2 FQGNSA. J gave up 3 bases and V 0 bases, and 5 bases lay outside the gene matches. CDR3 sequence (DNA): TGTGCCAGCAGCTTAGCTGGGACTACGGTCTACGAGCAGTACGTC. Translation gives CASSLAGTTVYEQYV.

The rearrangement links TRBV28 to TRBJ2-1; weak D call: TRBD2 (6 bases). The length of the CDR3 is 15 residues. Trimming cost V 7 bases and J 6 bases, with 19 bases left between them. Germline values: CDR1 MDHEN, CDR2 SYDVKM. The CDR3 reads CASIPGGLTFNEQFF. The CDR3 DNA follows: TGTGCCAGCATCCCTGGCGGACTAACTTTCAATGAGCAGTTCTTC.

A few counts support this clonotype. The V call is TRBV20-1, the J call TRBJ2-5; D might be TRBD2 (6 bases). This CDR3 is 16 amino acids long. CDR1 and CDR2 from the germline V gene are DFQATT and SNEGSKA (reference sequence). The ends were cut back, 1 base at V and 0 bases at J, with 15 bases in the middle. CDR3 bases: TGCAGTGCTAGAGGCGGGGCCCCGGGGGACCAAGAGACCCAGTACTTC. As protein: CSARGGAPGDQETQYF.